This T cell receptor (beta chain) is from a study of vaccination and CD4 T cells after COVID-19. Study information: Across the group, participants received two doses of either BNT162b2 or mRNA-1273 vaccine. Between diagnosis and the drawing of post-COVID samples lay a median approximately 95 days (range 35 to 161). Samples after vaccination came a median 72 days past dose two, ranging 14 to 241. Culture controls were given either a CEFX pool, an HIV-1 Nef pool, or no peptide.

Note on this clonotype: Its target is not known.

The Oncomine TCR Beta short-read assay sequenced DNA from cultured CD4+ T cells. MiXCR, run by TCRdb on the PCR reads, gives a single entry per CDR3 protein. The sample contains about 20,000 distinct CDR3 sequences, under 70% of which appear only once. The treatment was: roughly 11-day PBMC culture with coronavirus spike peptide pools or control peptides (ViraFEST assay). Germline V lookup: CDR1 MGHDK, CDR2 SYGVNS. Trimming took 5 bases from V and 6 from J, leaving 8 bases between them. The CDR3 loop spans 12 amino acids. The J gene is TRBJ2-1, the V gene TRBV25-1; D possibly corresponds to TRBD2 (5 bases). This TCR came from a human donor who had recovered from COVID-19. Sequencing was performed on CD4+ T cells from blood, cultured in vitro. Here the CDR3 DNA reads TGTGCCAGCAGTCCTAGCATCAATGAGCAGTTCTTC. This translates into CASSPSINEQFF.